A selection of T cell receptor beta chains follows, all from one sample in a study of cytomegalovirus exposure and HLA in healthy donors. Method: immunoSEQ multiplex PCR; TCRdb's copy keeps in-frame clones and lacks some. The profile covers about 190,000 clones, with around 83% appearing a single time and less than 0.85% taken by the ten largest. Material for sequencing was PBMCs. The receptors were sampled from a woman younger than 35 in good health and CMV-seronegative. CDR3s include the opening cysteine and the closing phenylalanine or tryptophan. The order of the fields is D gene, clone size, J gene, CDR3 length, V gene, CDR3 DNA, CDR3 protein. D genes are given only for firm matches. Size is stated for part of the rows, as once, few or many counts, or as a class when the clone is expanded.

d_gene: TRBD2
abundance: -
j_gene: TRBJ2-5
len: 15
v_gene: TRBV27
CDR3nt: TGTGCCAGCAGACCCTTTTCGGGACTACAAGAGACCCAGTACTTC
CDR3aa: CASRPFSGLQETQYF

d_gene: TRBD2
abundance: -
j_gene: TRBJ2-3
len: 17
v_gene: TRBV27
CDR3nt: TGTGCCAGCAGTCTCCTTCTAGCGGGAGGGCAAGGAGATACGCAGTATTTT
CDR3aa: CASSLLLAGGQGDTQYF

d_gene: -
abundance: -
j_gene: TRBJ1-1
len: 15
v_gene: TRBV19
CDR3nt: TGTGCCAGTAGTATAGTAGGGGGTCCGAACACTGAAGCTTTCTTT
CDR3aa: CASSIVGGPNTEAFF

d_gene: TRBD2
abundance: -
j_gene: TRBJ2-7
len: 15
v_gene: TRBV11-2
CDR3nt: TGTGCCAGCAGCTCCCGCGTAGCGGGGGCCTACGAGCAGTACTTC
CDR3aa: CASSSRVAGAYEQYF

d_gene: -
abundance: few
j_gene: TRBJ2-1
len: 12
v_gene: TRBV6-6
CDR3nt: TGTGCCAGCAATACGGGTGGGAATGAGCAGTTCTTC
CDR3aa: CASNTGGNEQFF

d_gene: -
abundance: -
j_gene: TRBJ1-1
len: 17
v_gene: TRBV15
CDR3nt: TGTGCCACCAGCAGATCCTTTGCTACGGACAGTCTCACTGAAGCTTTCTTT
CDR3aa: CATSRSFATDSLTEAFF

d_gene: -
abundance: -
j_gene: TRBJ1-6
len: 15
v_gene: TRBV5-1
CDR3nt: TGCGCCAGCAGCTTATCCAGCTCCTATAATTCACCCCTCCACTTT
CDR3aa: CASSLSSSYNSPLHF

d_gene: -
abundance: -
j_gene: TRBJ1-2
len: 15
v_gene: TRBV5-1
CDR3nt: TGCGCCAGCAGCTTGGGGGGTGGACAGAAATATGGCTACACCTTC
CDR3aa: CASSLGGGQKYGYTF

d_gene: TRBD1
abundance: -
j_gene: TRBJ1-2
len: 16
v_gene: TRBV6-5
CDR3nt: TGTGCCAGCAGTTCACACCGGGACAGGGGAAAGTATGGCTACACCTTC
CDR3aa: CASSSHRDRGKYGYTF

d_gene: -
abundance: -
j_gene: TRBJ2-7
len: 11
v_gene: TRBV5-6
CDR3nt: TGTGCCAGCAGCACACACTACGAGCAGTACTTC
CDR3aa: CASSTHYEQYF

d_gene: TRBD2
abundance: once
j_gene: TRBJ2-3
len: 16
v_gene: TRBV6-5
CDR3nt: TGTGCCAGCAGTTCACTAGCGGGGGGGCGCACAGATACGCAGTATTTT
CDR3aa: CASSSLAGGRTDTQYF

d_gene: TRBD1
abundance: -
j_gene: TRBJ2-7
len: 13
v_gene: TRBV25-1
CDR3nt: TGTGCCAGCAGTCTAGGACAGGAATACGAGCAGTACTTC
CDR3aa: CASSLGQEYEQYF

d_gene: -
abundance: -
j_gene: TRBJ2-1
len: 12
v_gene: TRBV7-9
CDR3nt: TGTGCCAGCAGATCTGCTACCAATGAGCAGTTCTTC
CDR3aa: CASRSATNEQFF

d_gene: -
abundance: -
j_gene: TRBJ1-2
len: 16
v_gene: TRBV2
CDR3nt: TGTGCCAGCAGTGAATTCAATCCTACCCTCAACTATGGCTACACCTTC
CDR3aa: CASSEFNPTLNYGYTF

d_gene: TRBD1
abundance: -
j_gene: TRBJ2-7
len: 18
v_gene: TRBV28
CDR3nt: TGTGCCAGCAGTCGGACAGGGTTGCGTCGGCGGAGCCCCTACGAGCAGTACTTC
CDR3aa: CASSRTGLRRRSPYEQYF

d_gene: -
abundance: few
j_gene: TRBJ1-6
len: 15
v_gene: TRBV13
CDR3nt: TGTGCCAGCAGCGTACTACAGGGTACTGGTTCACCCCTCCACTTT
CDR3aa: CASSVLQGTGSPLHF

d_gene: TRBD2
abundance: -
j_gene: TRBJ2-5
len: 12
v_gene: TRBV27
CDR3nt: TGTGCCAGCCGGGGGGGTTCAGTTGAGCAGTACTTC
CDR3aa: CASRGGSVEQYF

d_gene: TRBD1
abundance: -
j_gene: TRBJ2-5
len: 18
v_gene: TRBV14
CDR3nt: TGTGCCAGCAGCCAAGAACAGGACAGGGTGTTACGCCAAGAGACCCAGTACTTC
CDR3aa: CASSQEQDRVLRQETQYF

d_gene: TRBD2
abundance: -
j_gene: TRBJ2-3
len: 15
v_gene: TRBV18
CDR3nt: TGTGCCAGCTCACCGTCAGCGGGGACCACAGATACGCAGTATTTT
CDR3aa: CASSPSAGTTDTQYF

d_gene: TRBD1
abundance: -
j_gene: TRBJ2-7
len: 14
v_gene: TRBV2
CDR3nt: TGTGCCAGCAGTCGGACAGGGGTCCAGGACGAGCAGTACTTC
CDR3aa: CASSRTGVQDEQYF